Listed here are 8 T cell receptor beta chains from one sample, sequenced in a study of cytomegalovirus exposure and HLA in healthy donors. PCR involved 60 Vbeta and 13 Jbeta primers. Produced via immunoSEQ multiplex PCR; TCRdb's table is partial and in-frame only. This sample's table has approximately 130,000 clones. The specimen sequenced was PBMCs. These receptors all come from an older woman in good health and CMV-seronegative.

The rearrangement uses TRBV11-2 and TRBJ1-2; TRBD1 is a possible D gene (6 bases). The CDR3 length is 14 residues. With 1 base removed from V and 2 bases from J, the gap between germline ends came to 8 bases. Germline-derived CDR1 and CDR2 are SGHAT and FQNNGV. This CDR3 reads CASSLAGENYGYTF. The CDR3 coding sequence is TGTGCCAGCAGCTTAGCAGGGGAAAACTATGGCTACACCTTC.

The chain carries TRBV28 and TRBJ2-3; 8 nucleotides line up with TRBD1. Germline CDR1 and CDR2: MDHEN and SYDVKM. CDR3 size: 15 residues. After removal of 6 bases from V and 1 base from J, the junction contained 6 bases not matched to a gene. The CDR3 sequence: CASRFGDRRTDTQYF. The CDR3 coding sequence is TGTGCCAGCAGGTTCGGGGACAGGCGCACAGATACGCAGTATTTT.

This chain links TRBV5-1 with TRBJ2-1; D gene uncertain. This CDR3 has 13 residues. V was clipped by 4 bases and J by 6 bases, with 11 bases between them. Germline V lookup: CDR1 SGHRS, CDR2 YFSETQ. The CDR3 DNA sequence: TGCGCCAGCAGCCCCAGCCAGGCCAATGAGCAGTTCTTC. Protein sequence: CASSPSQANEQFF.

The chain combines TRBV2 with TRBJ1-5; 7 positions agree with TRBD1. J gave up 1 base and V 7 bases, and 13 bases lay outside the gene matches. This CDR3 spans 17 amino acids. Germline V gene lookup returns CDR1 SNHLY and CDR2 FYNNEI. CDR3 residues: CASTRRGLGGSNQPQHF. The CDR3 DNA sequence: TGTGCCAGCACCCGGAGGGGTTTAGGGGGCAGCAATCAGCCCCAGCATTTT.

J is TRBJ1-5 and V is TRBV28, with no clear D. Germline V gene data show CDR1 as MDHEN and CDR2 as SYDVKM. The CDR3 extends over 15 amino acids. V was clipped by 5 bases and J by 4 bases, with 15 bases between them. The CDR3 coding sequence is TGTGCCAGCAGTAGCATCCGGAGCTCTAATCAGCCCCAGCATTTT. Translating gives CASSSIRSSNQPQHF.

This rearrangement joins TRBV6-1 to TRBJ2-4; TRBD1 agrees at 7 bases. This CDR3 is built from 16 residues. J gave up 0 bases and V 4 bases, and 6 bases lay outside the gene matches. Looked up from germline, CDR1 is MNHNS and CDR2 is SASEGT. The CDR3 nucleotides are TGTGCCAGCAGTGGGACAGGTTCCAAAGCCAAAAACATTCAGTACTTC. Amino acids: CASSGTGSKAKNIQYF.

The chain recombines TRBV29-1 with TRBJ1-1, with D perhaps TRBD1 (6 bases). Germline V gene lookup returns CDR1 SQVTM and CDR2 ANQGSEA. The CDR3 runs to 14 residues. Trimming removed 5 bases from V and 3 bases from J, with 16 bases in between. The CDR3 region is CSVLLQGLDTEAFF. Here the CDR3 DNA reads TGCAGCGTTCTACTACAGGGTTTGGACACTGAAGCTTTCTTT.

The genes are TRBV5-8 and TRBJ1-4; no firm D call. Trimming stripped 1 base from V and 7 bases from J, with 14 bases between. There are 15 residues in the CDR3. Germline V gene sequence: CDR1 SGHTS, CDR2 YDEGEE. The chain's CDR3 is CASSLNEVLAEKLFF. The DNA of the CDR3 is TGTGCCAGCAGCTTGAATGAGGTTTTGGCTGAAAAACTGTTTTTT.